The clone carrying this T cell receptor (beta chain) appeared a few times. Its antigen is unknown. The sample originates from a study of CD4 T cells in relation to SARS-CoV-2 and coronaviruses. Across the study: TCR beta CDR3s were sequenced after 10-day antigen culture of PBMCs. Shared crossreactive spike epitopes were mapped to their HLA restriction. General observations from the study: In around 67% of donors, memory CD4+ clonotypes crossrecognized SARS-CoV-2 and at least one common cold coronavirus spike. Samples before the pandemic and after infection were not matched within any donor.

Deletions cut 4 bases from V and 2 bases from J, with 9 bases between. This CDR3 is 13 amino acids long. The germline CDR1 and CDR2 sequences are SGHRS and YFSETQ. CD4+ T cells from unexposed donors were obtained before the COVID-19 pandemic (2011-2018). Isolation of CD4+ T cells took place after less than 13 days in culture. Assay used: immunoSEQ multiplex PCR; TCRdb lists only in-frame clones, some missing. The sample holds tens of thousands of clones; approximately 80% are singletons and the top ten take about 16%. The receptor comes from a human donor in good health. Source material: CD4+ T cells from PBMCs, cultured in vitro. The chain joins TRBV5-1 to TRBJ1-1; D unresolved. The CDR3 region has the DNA TGCGCCAGCAGCCCTGGGGTCAACACTGAAGCTTTCTTT. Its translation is CASSPGVNTEAFF.